Listed below are T cell receptor beta chains from one sample, sequenced in a study of T cell changes during pregnancy in multiple sclerosis. TCRdb's table, derived via immunoSEQ multiplex PCR, lists solely in-frame clones and lacks some. In the table there are fewer than 90,000 clones, roughly 93% of which are singletons. Here the sequenced sample was peripheral blood, taken in the third trimester of pregnancy. These receptors were collected from a female donor in good health, enrolled as a control in a pregnancy study. Both conserved end residues are part of each CDR3. Fields, in order: V gene, J gene, clone size, D gene, CDR3 protein, CDR3 DNA. The D gene is left open where the match is weak. Rows give clone size only sometimes, using once, few, many, or a class for an expanded clone.

v_call: TRBV7-2; j_call: TRBJ2-6; clone_size: NA; d_call: TRBD2; cdr3_aa: CASSLAGGNSGANVLTF; cdr3_nt: TGTGCCAGCAGCTTAGCGGGAGGGAACTCTGGGGCCAACGTCCTGACTTTC
v_call: TRBV30; j_call: TRBJ1-1; clone_size: NA; d_call: NA; cdr3_aa: CAWSATENTEAFF; cdr3_nt: TGTGCCTGGAGTGCGACAGAGAACACTGAAGCTTTCTTT
v_call: TRBV28; j_call: TRBJ2-7; clone_size: NA; d_call: NA; cdr3_aa: CASIGGYEQYF; cdr3_nt: TGTGCCAGCATCGGGGGCTACGAGCAGTACTTC
v_call: TRBV5-1; j_call: TRBJ2-3; clone_size: NA; d_call: TRBD2; cdr3_aa: CASSLTSGAPRISSTDTQYF; cdr3_nt: TGCGCCAGCAGCTTGACTAGCGGGGCTCCTCGAATTAGTAGCACAGATACGCAGTATTTT
v_call: TRBV7-7; j_call: TRBJ2-5; clone_size: NA; d_call: NA; cdr3_aa: CASSLGQQETQYF; cdr3_nt: TGTGCCAGCAGTTTGGGACAACAAGAGACCCAGTACTTC
v_call: TRBV5-6; j_call: TRBJ2-7; clone_size: NA; d_call: TRBD2; cdr3_aa: CASSLGTGLALYEQYF; cdr3_nt: TGTGCCAGCAGCTTGGGTACGGGACTAGCGTTATACGAGCAGTACTTC
v_call: TRBV5-6; j_call: TRBJ2-5; clone_size: NA; d_call: NA; cdr3_aa: CASSLAGAETQYF; cdr3_nt: TGTGCCAGCAGCTTGGCAGGGGCCGAGACCCAGTACTTC
v_call: TRBV5-1; j_call: TRBJ1-4; clone_size: once; d_call: NA; cdr3_aa: CASSVEAGINEKLFF; cdr3_nt: TGCGCCAGCAGCGTGGAGGCAGGGATTAATGAAAAACTGTTTTTT
v_call: TRBV5-4; j_call: TRBJ2-7; clone_size: NA; d_call: NA; cdr3_aa: CASSLDGYEQYF; cdr3_nt: TGTGCCAGCAGCTTGGACGGCTACGAGCAGTACTTC
v_call: TRBV11-2; j_call: TRBJ2-1; clone_size: NA; d_call: NA; cdr3_aa: CASSLYGSYNEQFF; cdr3_nt: TGTGCCAGCAGCTTATACGGGTCTTACAATGAGCAGTTCTTC
v_call: TRBV28; j_call: TRBJ2-3; clone_size: NA; d_call: TRBD1; cdr3_aa: CASSFHRGGTDTQYF; cdr3_nt: TGTGCCAGCAGTTTTCACAGGGGGGGCACAGATACGCAGTATTTT
v_call: TRBV27; j_call: TRBJ2-5; clone_size: once; d_call: NA; cdr3_aa: CASSRQAQETQYF; cdr3_nt: TGTGCCAGCAGCAGACAGGCCCAAGAGACCCAGTACTTC
v_call: TRBV7-9; j_call: TRBJ1-1; clone_size: NA; d_call: TRBD1; cdr3_aa: CASSLGGTGGAFF; cdr3_nt: TGTGCCAGCAGCTTAGGGGGTACAGGGGGTGCTTTCTTT
v_call: TRBV6-5; j_call: TRBJ2-2; clone_size: NA; d_call: NA; cdr3_aa: CASSPTPGTGELFF; cdr3_nt: TGTGCCAGCAGCCCTACTCCCGGGACCGGGGAGCTGTTTTTT
v_call: TRBV6-5; j_call: TRBJ2-7; clone_size: NA; d_call: TRBD1; cdr3_aa: CASSYSTGTGTYEQYF; cdr3_nt: TGTGCCAGCAGTTACTCGACCGGGACAGGGACCTACGAGCAGTACTTC
v_call: TRBV27; j_call: TRBJ2-7; clone_size: NA; d_call: NA; cdr3_aa: CASSLTKTGQKEQYF; cdr3_nt: TGTGCCAGCAGTCTGACTAAGACAGGACAGAAGGAGCAGTACTTC
v_call: TRBV27; j_call: TRBJ2-5; clone_size: once; d_call: NA; cdr3_aa: CASSPRWRGGGTQYF; cdr3_nt: TGTGCCAGCAGTCCCCGGTGGAGGGGGGGAGGGACCCAGTACTTC
v_call: TRBV2; j_call: TRBJ1-4; clone_size: NA; d_call: NA; cdr3_aa: CASSEIQGYEKLFF; cdr3_nt: TGTGCCAGCAGTGAAATCCAGGGATATGAAAAACTGTTTTTT
v_call: TRBV27; j_call: TRBJ2-1; clone_size: NA; d_call: NA; cdr3_aa: CASSSSGNSYNEQFF; cdr3_nt: TGTGCCAGCAGTAGTAGCGGTAACTCCTACAATGAGCAGTTCTTC
v_call: TRBV28; j_call: TRBJ1-5; clone_size: NA; d_call: NA; cdr3_aa: CASSPTPGPQHF; cdr3_nt: TGTGCCAGCAGCCCGACTCCTGGGCCCCAGCATTTT
v_call: TRBV5-8; j_call: TRBJ2-5; clone_size: NA; d_call: NA; cdr3_aa: CASSLAAGETQYF; cdr3_nt: TGTGCCAGCAGCTTGGCGGCGGGAGAGACCCAGTACTTC
v_call: TRBV6-1; j_call: TRBJ2-1; clone_size: NA; d_call: NA; cdr3_aa: CASSEPRATDNEQFF; cdr3_nt: TGTGCCAGCAGTGAACCGAGGGCGACCGACAATGAGCAGTTCTTC
v_call: TRBV18; j_call: TRBJ2-7; clone_size: NA; d_call: NA; cdr3_aa: CASSSQGLSYEQYF; cdr3_nt: TGTGCCAGCTCATCCCAGGGGTTATCCTACGAGCAGTACTTC
v_call: TRBV7-8; j_call: TRBJ1-3; clone_size: NA; d_call: NA; cdr3_aa: CASSFRAGNTIYF; cdr3_nt: TGTGCCAGCAGCTTCCGGGCTGGAAACACCATATATTTT
v_call: TRBV4-1; j_call: TRBJ2-1; clone_size: NA; d_call: NA; cdr3_aa: CASSPVSYNEQFF; cdr3_nt: TGCGCCAGCAGCCCAGTCTCCTACAATGAGCAGTTCTTC
v_call: TRBV6-5; j_call: TRBJ1-5; clone_size: NA; d_call: TRBD1; cdr3_aa: CASSGDRNNQPQHF; cdr3_nt: TGTGCCAGCAGTGGGGACAGGAATAATCAGCCCCAGCATTTT
v_call: TRBV13; j_call: TRBJ2-7; clone_size: NA; d_call: NA; cdr3_aa: CASSLRPGEPQFYEQYF; cdr3_nt: TGTGCCAGCAGCTTAAGGCCAGGGGAGCCTCAATTCTACGAGCAGTACTTC
v_call: TRBV19; j_call: TRBJ2-7; clone_size: NA; d_call: NA; cdr3_aa: CASSLDGESYEQYF; cdr3_nt: TGTGCCAGTAGTTTAGACGGGGAATCCTACGAGCAGTACTTC
v_call: TRBV4-1; j_call: TRBJ2-1; clone_size: NA; d_call: TRBD1; cdr3_aa: CASSQVRDRVAEQFF; cdr3_nt: TGCGCCAGCAGCCAAGTAAGGGACAGGGTGGCTGAGCAGTTCTTC
v_call: TRBV28; j_call: TRBJ1-5; clone_size: NA; d_call: NA; cdr3_aa: CASSGYRDWTHNQPQHF; cdr3_nt: TGTGCCAGCAGTGGATACCGGGACTGGACCCACAATCAGCCCCAGCATTTT
v_call: TRBV2; j_call: TRBJ1-2; clone_size: NA; d_call: NA; cdr3_aa: CASSDRTNYGYTF; cdr3_nt: TGTGCCAGCAGTGACAGGACAAACTATGGCTACACCTTC
v_call: TRBV5-1; j_call: TRBJ1-2; clone_size: NA; d_call: NA; cdr3_aa: CASSIGQPTGGYTF; cdr3_nt: TGCGCCAGCAGCATCGGACAGCCGACGGGAGGCTACACCTTC
v_call: TRBV6-5; j_call: TRBJ1-5; clone_size: NA; d_call: NA; cdr3_aa: CASSLDRYQPQHF; cdr3_nt: TGTGCCAGCAGCCTTGACAGGTATCAGCCCCAGCATTTT
v_call: TRBV2; j_call: TRBJ1-1; clone_size: NA; d_call: NA; cdr3_aa: CASGDSWNTEAFF; cdr3_nt: TGTGCCAGCGGCGACAGTTGGAACACTGAAGCTTTCTTT
v_call: TRBV30; j_call: TRBJ2-3; clone_size: NA; d_call: NA; cdr3_aa: CAWTAGGDTQYF; cdr3_nt: TGTGCCTGGACCGCAGGGGGGGATACGCAGTATTTT
v_call: TRBV27; j_call: TRBJ2-7; clone_size: NA; d_call: TRBD2; cdr3_aa: CASSPVASGLYEQYF; cdr3_nt: TGTGCCAGCAGTCCGGTCGCTAGCGGACTATACGAGCAGTACTTC
v_call: TRBV28; j_call: TRBJ1-1; clone_size: NA; d_call: TRBD1; cdr3_aa: CASSLPGTLTGALEAFF; cdr3_nt: TGTGCCAGCAGTTTACCGGGGACATTGACAGGGGCCCTTGAAGCTTTCTTT
v_call: TRBV28; j_call: TRBJ2-3; clone_size: NA; d_call: TRBD2; cdr3_aa: CASSAGTGGFDTQYF; cdr3_nt: TGTGCCAGCAGTGCCGGGACCGGGGGGTTCGATACGCAGTATTTT
v_call: TRBV11-2; j_call: TRBJ2-6; clone_size: NA; d_call: NA; cdr3_aa: CASSLGQLHTFSGANVLTF; cdr3_nt: TGTGCCAGCAGCTTAGGACAGCTACACACCTTCTCTGGGGCCAACGTCCTGACTTTC
v_call: TRBV5-6; j_call: TRBJ1-1; clone_size: NA; d_call: TRBD1; cdr3_aa: CASSWGTIGQGGGNTEAFF; cdr3_nt: TGTGCCAGCAGCTGGGGGACGATAGGACAGGGGGGAGGAAACACTGAAGCTTTCTTT
v_call: TRBV6-5; j_call: TRBJ2-7; clone_size: NA; d_call: TRBD2; cdr3_aa: CASSYVLAGYEQYF; cdr3_nt: TGTGCCAGCAGTTACGTACTAGCGGGCTACGAGCAGTACTTC
v_call: TRBV7-9; j_call: TRBJ2-7; clone_size: NA; d_call: TRBD2; cdr3_aa: CASAPLGLADYEQYF; cdr3_nt: TGTGCCAGCGCCCCCCTGGGACTAGCTGATTACGAGCAGTACTTC
v_call: TRBV5-1; j_call: TRBJ2-1; clone_size: NA; d_call: TRBD2; cdr3_aa: CASSSVRLAGYHEQFF; cdr3_nt: TGCGCCAGCAGCTCCGTACGGCTAGCGGGTTACCATGAGCAGTTCTTC
v_call: TRBV29-1; j_call: TRBJ2-3; clone_size: NA; d_call: NA; cdr3_aa: CSVDWRGQRRTDTQYF; cdr3_nt: TGCAGCGTTGATTGGCGGGGTCAGAGACGCACAGATACGCAGTATTTT